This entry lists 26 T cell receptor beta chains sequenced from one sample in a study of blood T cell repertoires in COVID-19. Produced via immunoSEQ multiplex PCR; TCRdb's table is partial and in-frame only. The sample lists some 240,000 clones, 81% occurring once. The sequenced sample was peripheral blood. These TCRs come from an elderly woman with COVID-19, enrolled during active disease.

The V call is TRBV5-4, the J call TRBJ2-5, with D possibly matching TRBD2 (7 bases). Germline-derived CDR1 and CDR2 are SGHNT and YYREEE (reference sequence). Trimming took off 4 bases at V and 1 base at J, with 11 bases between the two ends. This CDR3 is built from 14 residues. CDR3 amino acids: CASSPGGPQETQYF. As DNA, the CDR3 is TGTGCCAGCAGCCCGGGGGGCCCCCAAGAGACCCAGTACTTC.

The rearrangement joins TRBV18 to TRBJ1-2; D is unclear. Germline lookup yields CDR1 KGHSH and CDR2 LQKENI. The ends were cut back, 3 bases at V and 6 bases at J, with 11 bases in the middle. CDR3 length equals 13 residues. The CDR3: CASSPQSDDGYTF. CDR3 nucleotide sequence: TGTGCCAGCTCACCCCAGTCTGATGATGGCTACACCTTC.

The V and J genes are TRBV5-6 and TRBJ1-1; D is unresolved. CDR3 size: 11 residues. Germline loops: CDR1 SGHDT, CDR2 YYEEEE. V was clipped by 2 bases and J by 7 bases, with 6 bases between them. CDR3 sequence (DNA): TGTGCCAGCAGCTTCCGGGTTGAAGCTTTCTTT. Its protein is CASSFRVEAFF.

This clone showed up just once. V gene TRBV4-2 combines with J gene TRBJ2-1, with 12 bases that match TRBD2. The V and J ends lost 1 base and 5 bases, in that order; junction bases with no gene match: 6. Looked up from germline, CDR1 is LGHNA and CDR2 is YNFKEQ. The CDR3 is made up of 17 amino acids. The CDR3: CASSQVTSGSGNNEQFF. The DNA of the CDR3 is TGTGCCAGCAGCCAAGTGACTAGCGGGAGTGGCAACAATGAGCAGTTCTTC.

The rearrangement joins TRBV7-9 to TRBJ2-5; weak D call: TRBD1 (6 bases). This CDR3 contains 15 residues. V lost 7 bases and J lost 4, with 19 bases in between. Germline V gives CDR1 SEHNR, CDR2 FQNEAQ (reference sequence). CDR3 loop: CASTSGDIGPETQYF. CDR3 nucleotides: TGTGCCAGCACCTCCGGGGACATCGGACCAGAGACCCAGTACTTC.

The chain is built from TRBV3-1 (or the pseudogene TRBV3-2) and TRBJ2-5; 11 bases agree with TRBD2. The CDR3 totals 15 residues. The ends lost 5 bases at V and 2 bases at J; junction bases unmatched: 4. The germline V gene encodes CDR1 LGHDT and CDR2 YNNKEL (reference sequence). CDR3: CASSSSGGSQETQYF. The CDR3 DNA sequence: TGTGCCAGCAGCTCTAGCGGGGGGTCACAAGAGACCCAGTACTTC.

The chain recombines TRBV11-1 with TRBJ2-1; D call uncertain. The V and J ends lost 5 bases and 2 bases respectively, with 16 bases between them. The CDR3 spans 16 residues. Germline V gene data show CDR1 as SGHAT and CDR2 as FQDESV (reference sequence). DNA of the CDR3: TGTGCCAGCAGCCGACGACTCCTTAACCCCTACAATGAGCAGTTCTTC. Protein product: CASSRRLLNPYNEQFF.

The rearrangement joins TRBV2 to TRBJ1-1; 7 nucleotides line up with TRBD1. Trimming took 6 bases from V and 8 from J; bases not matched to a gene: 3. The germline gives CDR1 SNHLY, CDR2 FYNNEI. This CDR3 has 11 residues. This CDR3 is CASRETGEAFF. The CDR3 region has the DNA TGTGCCAGCAGGGAGACAGGGGAAGCTTTCTTT.

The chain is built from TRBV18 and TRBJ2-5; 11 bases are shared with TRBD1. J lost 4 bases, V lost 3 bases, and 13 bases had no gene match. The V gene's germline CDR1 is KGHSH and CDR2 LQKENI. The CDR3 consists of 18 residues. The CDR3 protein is CASSPLPPTGTGGETQYF. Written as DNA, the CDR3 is TGTGCCAGCTCACCCCTCCCCCCGACCGGGACAGGGGGAGAGACCCAGTACTTC. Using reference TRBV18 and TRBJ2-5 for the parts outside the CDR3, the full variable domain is NAGVMQNPRHLVRRRGQEARLRCSPMKGHSHVYWYRQLPEEGLKFMVYLQKENIIDESGMPKERFSAEFPKEGPSILRIQQVVRGDSAAYFCASSPLPPTGTGGETQYFGPGTRLLVL.

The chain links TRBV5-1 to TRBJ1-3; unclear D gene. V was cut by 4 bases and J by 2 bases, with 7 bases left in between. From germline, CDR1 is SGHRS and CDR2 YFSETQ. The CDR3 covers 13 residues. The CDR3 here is CASSPSTGNTIYF. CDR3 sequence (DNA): TGCGCCAGCAGCCCCTCTACTGGAAACACCATATATTTT. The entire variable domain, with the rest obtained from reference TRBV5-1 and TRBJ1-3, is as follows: KAGVTQTPRYLIKTRGQQVTLSCSPISGHRSVSWYQQTPGQGLQFLFEYFSETQRNKGNFPGRFSGRQFSNSRSEMNVSTLELGDSALYLCASSPSTGNTIYFGEGSWLTVV.

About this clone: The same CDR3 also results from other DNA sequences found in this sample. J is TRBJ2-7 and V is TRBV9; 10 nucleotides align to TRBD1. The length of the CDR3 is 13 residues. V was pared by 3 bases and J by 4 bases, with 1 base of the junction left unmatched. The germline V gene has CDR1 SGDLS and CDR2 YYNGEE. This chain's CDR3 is CASSGQGAYEQYF. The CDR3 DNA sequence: TGTGCCAGCAGCGGACAGGGGGCGTACGAGCAGTACTTC.

CDR3 bases: TGTGCCACCAGCAGAGAGAGGGACTATGGCTACACCTTC. Translated, it gives CATSRERDYGYTF. The chain is built from TRBV15 and TRBJ1-2, with D hard to call. This CDR3 is built from 13 residues. The V end lost 0 bases, the J end lost 3 bases, and 5 bases lay between the germline ends. Germline CDR1 is LNHNV and CDR2 is YYDKDF (reference sequence).

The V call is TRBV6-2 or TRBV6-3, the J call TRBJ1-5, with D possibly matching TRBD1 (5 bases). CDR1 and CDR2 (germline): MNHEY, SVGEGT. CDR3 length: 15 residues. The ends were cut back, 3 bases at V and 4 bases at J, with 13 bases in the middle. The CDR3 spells CASSYTRRTNQPQHF. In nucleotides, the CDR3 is TGTGCCAGCAGTTATACACGACGGACAAATCAGCCCCAGCATTTT.

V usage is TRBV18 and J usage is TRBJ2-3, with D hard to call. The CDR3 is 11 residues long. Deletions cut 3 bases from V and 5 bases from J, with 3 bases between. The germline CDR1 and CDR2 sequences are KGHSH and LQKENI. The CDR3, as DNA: TGTGCCAGCTCACCTCAAGATACGCAGTATTTT. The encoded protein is CASSPQDTQYF.

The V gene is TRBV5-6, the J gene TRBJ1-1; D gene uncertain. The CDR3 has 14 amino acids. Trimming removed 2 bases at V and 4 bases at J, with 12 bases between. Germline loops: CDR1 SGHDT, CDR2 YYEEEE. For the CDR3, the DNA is TGTGCCAGCAGCTTCTTTTCAGGCCTCACTGAAGCTTTCTTT. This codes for CASSFFSGLTEAFF.

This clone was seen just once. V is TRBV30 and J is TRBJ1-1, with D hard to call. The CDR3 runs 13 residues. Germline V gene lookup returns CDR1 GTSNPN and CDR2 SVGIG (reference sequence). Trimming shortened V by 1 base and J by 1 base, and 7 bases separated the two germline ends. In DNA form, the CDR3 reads TGTGCCTGGAGTGCCGACAAGAACACTGAAGCTTTCTTT. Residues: CAWSADKNTEAFF.

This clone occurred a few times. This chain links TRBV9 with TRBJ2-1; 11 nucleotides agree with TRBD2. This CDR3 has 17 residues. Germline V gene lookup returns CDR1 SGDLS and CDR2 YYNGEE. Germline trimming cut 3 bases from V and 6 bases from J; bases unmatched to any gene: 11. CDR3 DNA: TGTGCCAGCAGCGCCTCGATCGGGACTAGCGGACCCAATGAGCAGTTCTTC. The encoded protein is CASSASIGTSGPNEQFF.

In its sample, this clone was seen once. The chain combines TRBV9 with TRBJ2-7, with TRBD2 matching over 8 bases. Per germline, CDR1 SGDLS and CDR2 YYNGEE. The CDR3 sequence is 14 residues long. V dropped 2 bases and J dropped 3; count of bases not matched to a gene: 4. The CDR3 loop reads CASSVTGTSYEQYF. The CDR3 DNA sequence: TGTGCCAGCAGCGTTACCGGGACTAGCTACGAGCAGTACTTC.

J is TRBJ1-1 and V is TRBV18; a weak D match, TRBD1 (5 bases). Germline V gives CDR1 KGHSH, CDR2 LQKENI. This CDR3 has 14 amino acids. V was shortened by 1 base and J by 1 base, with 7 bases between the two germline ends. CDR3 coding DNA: TGTGCCAGCTCACCACAGGGGCGGAACACTGAAGCTTTCTTT. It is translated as CASSPQGRNTEAFF.

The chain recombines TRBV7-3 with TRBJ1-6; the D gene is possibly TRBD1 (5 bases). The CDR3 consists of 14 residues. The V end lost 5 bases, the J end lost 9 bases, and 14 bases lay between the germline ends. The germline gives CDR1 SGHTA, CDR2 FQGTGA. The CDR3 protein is CASSPGPGFSPLHF. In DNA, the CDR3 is TGTGCCAGCAGCCCAGGGCCGGGCTTTTCACCCCTCCACTTT. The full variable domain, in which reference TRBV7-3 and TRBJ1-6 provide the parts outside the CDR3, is GAGVSQTPSNKVTEKGKYVELRCDPISGHTALYWYRQSLGQGPEFLIYFQGTGAADDSGLPNDRFFAVRPEGSVSTLKIQRTERGDSAVYLCASSPGPGFSPLHFGNGTRLTVT.

The CDR3 loop reads CASSLRQGTDLGPYEQYF. DNA for the CDR3: TGCGCCAGCAGCCTCCGACAGGGAACTGATTTAGGCCCCTACGAGCAGTACTTC. V and J are TRBV4-1 and TRBJ2-7, with 7 bases matching TRBD1. The V segment lost 4 bases and the J segment 2 bases; nucleotides outside the gene matches: 17. The CDR3 length is 18 residues. Per the germline V gene, CDR1 is MGHRA and CDR2 is YSYEKL.

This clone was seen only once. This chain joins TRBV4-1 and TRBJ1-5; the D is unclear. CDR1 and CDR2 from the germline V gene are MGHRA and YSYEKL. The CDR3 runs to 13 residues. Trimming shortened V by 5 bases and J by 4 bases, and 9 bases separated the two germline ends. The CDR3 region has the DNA TGCGCCAGCAGCGGTAGGAGAAATCAGCCCCAGCATTTT. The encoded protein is CASSGRRNQPQHF.

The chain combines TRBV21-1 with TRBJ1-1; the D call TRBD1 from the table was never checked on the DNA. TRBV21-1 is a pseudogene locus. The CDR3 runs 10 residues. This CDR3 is CASSKEWQVF. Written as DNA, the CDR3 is TGTGCCAGCAGCAAAGAGTGGCAGGTGTTT.

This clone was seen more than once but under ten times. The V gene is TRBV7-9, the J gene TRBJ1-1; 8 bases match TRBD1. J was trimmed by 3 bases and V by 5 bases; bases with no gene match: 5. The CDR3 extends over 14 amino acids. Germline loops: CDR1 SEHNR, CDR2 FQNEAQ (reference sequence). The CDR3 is CASSPRGLDTEAFF. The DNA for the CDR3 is TGTGCCAGCAGCCCCAGGGGGCTGGACACTGAAGCTTTCTTT.

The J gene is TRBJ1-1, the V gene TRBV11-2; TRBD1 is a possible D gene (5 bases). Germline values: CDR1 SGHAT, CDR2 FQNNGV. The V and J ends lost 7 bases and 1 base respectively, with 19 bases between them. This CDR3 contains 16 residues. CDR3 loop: CASTYLGPGGNTEAFF. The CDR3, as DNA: TGTGCCAGCACCTATTTGGGACCGGGAGGGAACACTGAAGCTTTCTTT.

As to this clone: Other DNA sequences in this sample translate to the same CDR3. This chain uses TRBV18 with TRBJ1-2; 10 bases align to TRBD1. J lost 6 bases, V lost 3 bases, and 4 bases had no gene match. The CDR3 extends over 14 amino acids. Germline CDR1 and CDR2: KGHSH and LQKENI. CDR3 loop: CASSPGTGANGYTF. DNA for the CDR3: TGTGCCAGCTCACCCGGGACAGGGGCAAATGGCTACACCTTC.